The 31 T cell receptor beta chains reported below all come from one sample, sequenced in a study of chemoradiotherapy in HPV16-positive cancers. TCRdb's copy holds only in-frame clones and misses some; the assay was immunoSEQ multiplex PCR. The data hold roughly 34,000 clones, with 85% to 90% observed a single time. The material sequenced was blood, taken from a patient who underwent chemoradiotherapy. All receptors derive from a human donor with HPV-associated anogenital cancer.

V usage is TRBV9 and J usage is TRBJ1-6, with D possibly being TRBD1 (5 bases). Germline CDR1 reads SGDLS; CDR2 reads YYNGEE. Trimming took off 3 bases at V and 10 bases at J, with 17 bases between the two ends. The CDR3 extends over 15 amino acids. The DNA of the CDR3 is TGTGCCAGCAGCGCTTTACCCGGGGGAGGGTCACCCCTCCACTTT. Residues: CASSALPGGGSPLHF.

The chain employs TRBV10-1 and TRBJ1-1, with 7 bases identical to TRBD1. Germline CDR1 is WNHNN and CDR2 is SYGVQD (reference sequence). V shed 6 bases and J 11 bases; nucleotides not matched to a gene: 9. There are 12 residues in the CDR3. The CDR3 protein is CASSSHPGGAFF. The CDR3 DNA reads TGCGCCAGCAGCTCCCACCCAGGGGGGGCTTTCTTT.

The V gene is TRBV14, the J gene TRBJ1-2; D remains unclear. This CDR3 comprises 15 residues. Trimming pared 0 bases from V and 4 bases from J, leaving 12 bases between. Germline CDR1 is SGHDN and CDR2 is FVKESK. CDR3 nucleotides: TGTGCCAGCAGCCAAGAGGGGTTCGACGTCTATGGCTACACCTTC. It yields the protein CASSQEGFDVYGYTF.

This chain connects TRBV5-5 to TRBJ1-5; D is unclear. Germline CDR1 SGHKS, CDR2 YYEKEE (reference sequence). Trimming took 1 base from V and 5 from J, leaving 10 bases between them. CDR3 length: 14 amino acids. The CDR3 reads CASSLYGSDQPQHF. The CDR3 region has the DNA TGTGCCAGCAGCTTGTACGGCAGCGATCAGCCCCAGCATTTT.

V gene TRBV14 combines with J gene TRBJ2-2, with 7 nucleotides matching TRBD2. Trimming cost V 4 bases and J 11 bases; bases outside gene matches: 4. The CDR3 spans 12 residues. The germline gives CDR1 SGHDN, CDR2 FVKESK. The CDR3 sequence is CASSPGGPELFF. DNA for the CDR3: TGTGCCAGCAGCCCGGGGGGACCCGAGCTGTTTTTT.

The chain couples TRBV7-9 to TRBJ1-1; D remains ambiguous. In germline, CDR1 is SEHNR, CDR2 FQNEAQ (reference sequence). V was clipped by 1 base and J by 3 bases, with 6 bases between them. CDR3 length equals 13 residues. CDR3 residues: CASSLVMDTEAFF. CDR3 bases: TGTGCCAGCAGCTTAGTTATGGACACTGAAGCTTTCTTT.

V is TRBV5-1 and J is TRBJ2-1, with 11 bases lining up with TRBD2. CDR3 length equals 14 residues. Germline trimming cut 6 bases from V and 8 bases from J; bases unmatched to any gene: 7. Germline V lookup: CDR1 SGHRS, CDR2 YFSETQ. Here the CDR3 DNA reads TGCGCCAGCACCCCGGGACTAGCGGTACATGAGCAGTTCTTC. Translation: CASTPGLAVHEQFF.

The CDR3 loop reads CATRGDRVGGYTF. For the CDR3, the DNA is TGTGCCACACGAGGGGACAGGGTAGGCGGCTACACCTTC. The J gene is TRBJ1-2, the V gene TRBV19; 9 nucleotides line up with TRBD1. CDR1 LNHDA and CDR2 SQIVND come from the germline V gene (reference sequence). There are 13 residues in the CDR3. Trimming at V came to 10 bases and at J to 8 bases, leaving 11 bases not matched to a gene.

The V call is TRBV4-1, the J call TRBJ2-3; maybe TRBD2 (5 bases). CDR3 length: 15 residues. The V end was cut by 1 base, the J end by 3 bases, with 11 bases between. CDR1 MGHRA and CDR2 YSYEKL come from the germline V gene. CDR3 protein: CASSQGASTTDTQYF. The CDR3, as DNA: TGCGCCAGCAGCCAAGGGGCTAGCACAACAGATACGCAGTATTTT.

This chain links TRBV19 with TRBJ2-5; TRBD2 might be the D (6 bases). Deletions cut 4 bases from V and 6 bases from J, with 15 bases between. CDR1 and CDR2 from the germline V gene are LNHDA and SQIVND (reference sequence). The CDR3 consists of 14 residues. CDR3 nucleotides: TGTGCCAGTAGTAATGGGGGGTCGGGGAAGACCCAGTACTTC. It codes for CASSNGGSGKTQYF.

This clone was picked up a small number of times. The J gene is TRBJ2-7, the V gene TRBV28; D is possibly TRBD1 or TRBD2 (5 bases each). Germline V lookup: CDR1 MDHEN, CDR2 SYDVKM. CDR3 length: 12 residues. The V gene lost 8 bases and the J gene lost 6 bases, with 14 bases spanning the gap. The CDR3 loop is CASAIEGREQYF. The CDR3 DNA reads TGTGCCAGCGCTATCGAGGGGCGCGAGCAGTACTTC.

The chain joins TRBV6-1 to TRBJ1-2; D ambiguous. This CDR3 has 13 residues. Germline V lookup: CDR1 MNHNS, CDR2 SASEGT. V dropped 4 bases and J dropped 0 bases, with 6 bases sitting between them. This CDR3 reads CASSGTANYGYTF. CDR3 DNA sequence: TGTGCCAGCAGTGGTACGGCTAACTATGGCTACACCTTC.

V is TRBV7-8 and J is TRBJ2-3; D might be TRBD1 (5 bases). V gave up 2 bases and J gave up 5 bases, with 14 bases separating them. Germline V gene lookup returns CDR1 SGHVS and CDR2 FQNEAQ. The CDR3 covers 15 residues. The CDR3 DNA reads as TGTGCCAGCAGCTTAACCCCAGGGATGGGAGATACGCAGTATTTT. As protein: CASSLTPGMGDTQYF.

The chain couples TRBV7-9 to TRBJ1-1; D is undetermined. CDR1 is SEHNR, CDR2 FQNEAQ, per germline (reference sequence). The CDR3 contains 14 residues. V lost 1 base, J lost 6 bases, and 12 bases lay in between. CDR3 in DNA: TGTGCCAGCAGCTTAGACACTTCGGCCGCTGAAGCTTTCTTT. The encoded protein is CASSLDTSAAEAFF. The full variable domain, its missing parts supplied by reference TRBV7-9 and TRBJ1-1, is DTGVSQNPRHKITKRGQNVTFRCDPISEHNRLYWYRQTLGQGPEFLTYFQNEAQLEKSRLLSDRFSAERPKGSFSTLEIQRTEQGDSAMYLCASSLDTSAAEAFFGQGTRLTVV.

The CDR3 spells CASRRLAGSPGTQYF. In DNA, the CDR3 is TGTGCCAGCCGACGACTAGCGGGGTCCCCGGGTACCCAGTACTTC. V and J are TRBV2 and TRBJ2-5; 11 bases agree with TRBD2. The V segment lost 8 bases and the J segment 8 bases; nucleotides outside the gene matches: 13. Germline CDR1 reads SNHLY; CDR2 reads FYNNEI. The CDR3 is 15 amino acids.

This clone has a handful of counts. The V and J genes are TRBV6-6 and TRBJ2-2; TRBD2 aligns across 7 bases. Germline CDR1 and CDR2: MNHNY and SVGAGI (reference sequence). The CDR3 is made up of 12 amino acids. J gave up 8 bases and V 8 bases, and 5 bases lay outside the gene matches. This chain's CDR3 is CASGDYWGELFF. As DNA, the CDR3 is TGTGCCAGCGGGGACTATTGGGGGGAGCTGTTTTTT.

Comments on this clone: A read error may produce the germline difference seen at one junction end. The CDR3 DNA is TGTGCCAGCAGGGGGACAGGGGGTTCCCGGGGAGCTGTTTTT. Protein product: CASRGTGGSRGAVF. The V gene is TRBV6-5, the J gene TRBJ2-2, with TRBD1 identical over 11 bases. Per germline, CDR1 MNHEY and CDR2 SVGAGI. The CDR3 length is 14 residues.

The chain carries TRBV7-9 and TRBJ1-1, with 7 bases that match TRBD1. Per the germline V gene, CDR1 is SEHNR and CDR2 is FQNEAQ (reference sequence). This CDR3 contains 13 residues. The V and J ends lost 8 bases and 0 bases, in that order; junction bases with no gene match: 3. CDR3 DNA: TGTGCCAGCGAGACAGGGATGAACACTGAAGCTTTCTTT. This gives the protein CASETGMNTEAFF.

The V gene is TRBV20-1, the J gene TRBJ2-7; unclear D gene. V was cut by 1 base and J by 4 bases, with 5 bases left in between. The CDR3 sequence is 11 residues long. Looked up from germline, CDR1 is DFQATT and CDR2 is SNEGSKA (reference sequence). The CDR3 DNA follows: TGCAGTGCTAGAGCCGGATACGAGCAGTACTTC. It codes for CSARAGYEQYF.

The chain links TRBV27 to TRBJ1-4; D remains unclear. V was clipped by 6 bases and J by 5 bases, with 10 bases between them. Germline CDR1 MNHEY, CDR2 SMNVEV (reference sequence). CDR3 size: 13 residues. CDR3 sequence (DNA): TGTGCCAGCAGCCGGACGGGGAATGAAAAACTGTTTTTT. This codes for CASSRTGNEKLFF.

J is TRBJ2-5 and V is TRBV12-5; TRBD1 is a possible D gene (6 bases). This CDR3 contains 14 residues. Germline V CDR1 and CDR2: LGHNT, FRNRAP. The V end lost 6 bases, the J end lost 5 bases, and 16 bases lay between the germline ends. The CDR3, as DNA: TGTGCTAGTGGCACAGGGTGGGGCGAGGAGACCCAGTACTTC. This translates into CASGTGWGEETQYF.

This chain joins TRBV7-8 and TRBJ1-6; the D is unclear. This CDR3 spans 14 amino acids. V lost 4 bases and J 7 bases, leaving 11 bases between the germline ends. Germline V gene lookup returns CDR1 SGHVS and CDR2 FQNEAQ. Here the CDR3 DNA reads TGTGCCAGCAGCTACGAAAAGGCGAATTCACCCCTCCACTTT. Its protein is CASSYEKANSPLHF.

The chain combines TRBV9 with TRBJ2-1; possibly TRBD1 for D (6 bases). This CDR3 contains 17 residues. V lost 1 base and J 9 bases, leaving 23 bases between the germline ends. The V gene's germline CDR1 is SGDLS and CDR2 YYNGEE. CDR3 coding DNA: TGTGCCAGCAGCGTATCTCCGGGACAACAGGTACAGGGTGAGCAGTTCTTC. It yields the protein CASSVSPGQQVQGEQFF.

The chain uses TRBV7-2 and TRBJ1-6, with D possibly being TRBD1 (5 bases). This CDR3 is 15 amino acids long. Trimming took 1 base from V and 10 from J, leaving 14 bases between them. Looked up from germline, CDR1 is SGHTA and CDR2 is FQGNSA. This CDR3 reads CASSLGSGFRSPLHF. The CDR3 DNA reads TGTGCCAGCAGCTTAGGCTCAGGGTTCCGATCACCCCTCCACTTT.

The chain carries TRBV5-1 and TRBJ2-3; D uncertain. The CDR3 contains 15 residues. Germline loops: CDR1 SGHRS, CDR2 YFSETQ. Trimming removed 0 bases from V and 2 bases from J, with 10 bases in between. The CDR3 region is CASSLVAGDTDTQYF. CDR3 bases: TGCGCCAGCAGCTTGGTCGCAGGCGACACAGATACGCAGTATTTT.

The chain is built from TRBV7-9 and TRBJ1-2; 8 bases match TRBD1. This CDR3 has 14 amino acids. Germline lookup yields CDR1 SEHNR and CDR2 FQNEAQ (reference sequence). Trimming took 3 bases from V and 4 from J; bases not matched to a gene: 4. CDR3 protein: CASSFIGTGYGYTF. CDR3 in DNA: TGTGCCAGCAGCTTCATAGGGACAGGCTATGGCTACACCTTC.

In nucleotides, the CDR3 is TGTGCCAGCTCGACAGGGATGGATTCACCCCTCCACTTT. Translation: CASSTGMDSPLHF. J is TRBJ1-6 and V is TRBV19, with TRBD1 identical over 7 bases. CDR1 and CDR2 from the germline V gene are LNHDA and SQIVND (reference sequence). V shed 9 bases and J 8 bases; nucleotides not matched to a gene: 7. The CDR3 is 13 amino acids.

The CDR3 nucleotides read TGTGCCAGTAGTTTCCCCGGACGGGTTAATCGTCACACCATATATTTT. Its translation: CASSFPGRVNRHTIYF. V usage is TRBV19 and J usage is TRBJ1-3, with unresolved D. Germline-derived CDR1 and CDR2 are LNHDA and SQIVND (reference sequence). Deletions cut 5 bases from V and 8 bases from J, with 22 bases between. CDR3 length: 16 amino acids.

The chain is built from TRBV6-5 and TRBJ1-1, with 8 nucleotides matching TRBD1. The trim removed 5 bases at V and 1 base at J, leaving 6 bases unmatched. The CDR3 spans 15 residues. CDR1 and CDR2 (germline): MNHEY, SVGAGI. The DNA of the CDR3 is TGTGCCAGCAGTCCAGATGACAGGGGGAACACTGAAGCTTTCTTT. Encoded protein: CASSPDDRGNTEAFF.

V usage is TRBV5-1 and J usage is TRBJ1-4; perhaps TRBD1 as D (5 bases). Trimming cost V 1 base and J 4 bases, with 14 bases left between them. Germline V CDR1 and CDR2: SGHRS, YFSETQ. This CDR3 comprises 16 residues. The CDR3 nucleotides read TGCGCCAGCAGCTTGCTCAGGGAGAAGGGTAATGAAAAACTGTTTTTT. This sequence encodes CASSLLREKGNEKLFF.

Notes on this clone: Other DNA sequences in the sample encode the same CDR3. The CDR3 here is CASSLLAGEETQYF. CDR3 coding DNA: TGCGCCAGCAGCTTGCTAGCGGGGGAAGAGACCCAGTACTTC. This chain links TRBV5-1 with TRBJ2-5; 10 bases fit TRBD2. CDR1 is SGHRS, CDR2 YFSETQ, per germline. The CDR3 runs to 14 residues. After removal of 1 base from V and 3 bases from J, the junction contained 0 bases not matched to a gene.